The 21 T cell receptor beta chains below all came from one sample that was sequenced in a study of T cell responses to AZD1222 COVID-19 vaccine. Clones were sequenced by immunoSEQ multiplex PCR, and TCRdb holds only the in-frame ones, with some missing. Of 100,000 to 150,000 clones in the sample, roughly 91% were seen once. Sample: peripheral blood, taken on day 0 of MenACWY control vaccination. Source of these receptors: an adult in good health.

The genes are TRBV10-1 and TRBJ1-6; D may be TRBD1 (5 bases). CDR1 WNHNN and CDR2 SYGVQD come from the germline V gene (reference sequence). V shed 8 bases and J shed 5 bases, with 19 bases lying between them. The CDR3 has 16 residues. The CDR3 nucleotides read TGCGCCAGCCGCACGACTATCGGGGGGAATAATTCACCCCTCCACTTT. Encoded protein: CASRTTIGGNNSPLHF.

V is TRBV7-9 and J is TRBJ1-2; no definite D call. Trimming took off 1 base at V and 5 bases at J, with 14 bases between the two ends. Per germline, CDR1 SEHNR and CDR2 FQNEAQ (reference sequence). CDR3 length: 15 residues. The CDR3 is CASSLEGSGGYGYTF. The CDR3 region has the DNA TGTGCCAGCAGCTTAGAAGGCAGCGGAGGATATGGCTACACCTTC.

The CDR3 DNA sequence: TGTGCCAGCGGGAGAGACTCAAGCACAGATACGCAGTATTTT. Amino acid sequence: CASGRDSSTDTQYF. This sequence joins TRBV2 and TRBJ2-3; tentatively, D is TRBD2 (5 bases). The CDR3 extends over 14 amino acids. Trimming stripped 8 bases from V and 0 bases from J, with 12 bases between. Per the germline V gene, CDR1 is SNHLY and CDR2 is FYNNEI.

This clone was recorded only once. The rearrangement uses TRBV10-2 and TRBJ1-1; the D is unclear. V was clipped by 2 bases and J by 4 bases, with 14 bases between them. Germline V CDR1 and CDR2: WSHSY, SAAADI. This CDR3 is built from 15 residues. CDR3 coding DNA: TGCGCCAGCAGTGAGGTGGGGTGGCCGGGCACTGAAGCTTTCTTT. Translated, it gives CASSEVGWPGTEAFF.

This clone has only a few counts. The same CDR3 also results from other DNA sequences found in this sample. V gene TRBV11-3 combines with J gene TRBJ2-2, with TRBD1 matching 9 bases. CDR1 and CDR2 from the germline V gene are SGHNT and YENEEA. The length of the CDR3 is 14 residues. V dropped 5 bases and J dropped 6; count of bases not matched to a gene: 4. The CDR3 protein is CASSLGQGAGELFF. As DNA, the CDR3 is TGTGCCAGCAGCCTGGGACAGGGCGCCGGGGAGCTGTTTTTT.

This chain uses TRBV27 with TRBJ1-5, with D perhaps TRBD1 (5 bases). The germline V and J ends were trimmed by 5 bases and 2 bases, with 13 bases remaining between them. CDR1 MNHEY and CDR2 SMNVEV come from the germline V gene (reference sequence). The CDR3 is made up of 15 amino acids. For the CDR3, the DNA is TGTGCCAGCAGTCCTAGGGGTTCAGGCAATCAGCCCCAGCATTTT. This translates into CASSPRGSGNQPQHF.

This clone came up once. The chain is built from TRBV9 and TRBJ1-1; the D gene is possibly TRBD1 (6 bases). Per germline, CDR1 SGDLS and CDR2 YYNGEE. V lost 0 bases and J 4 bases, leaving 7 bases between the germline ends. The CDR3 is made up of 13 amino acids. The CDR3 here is CASSVEGGTEAFF. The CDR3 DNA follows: TGTGCCAGCAGCGTAGAAGGGGGCACTGAAGCTTTCTTT.

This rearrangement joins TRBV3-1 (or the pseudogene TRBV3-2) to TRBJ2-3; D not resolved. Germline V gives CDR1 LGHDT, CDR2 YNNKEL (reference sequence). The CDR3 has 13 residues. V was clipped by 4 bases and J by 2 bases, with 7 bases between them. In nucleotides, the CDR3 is TGTGCCAGCAGCCCTCAGGCCACAGATACGCAGTATTTT. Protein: CASSPQATDTQYF.

CDR3 protein: CAWSVLGAQNIQYF. The CDR3 nucleotides read TGTGCCTGGAGTGTACTGGGGGCTCAAAACATTCAGTACTTC. The chain carries TRBV30 and TRBJ2-4; D may be TRBD1 (6 bases). This CDR3 has 14 amino acids. Germline V CDR1 and CDR2: GTSNPN, SVGIG (reference sequence). V dropped 0 bases and J dropped 5 bases, with 11 bases sitting between them.

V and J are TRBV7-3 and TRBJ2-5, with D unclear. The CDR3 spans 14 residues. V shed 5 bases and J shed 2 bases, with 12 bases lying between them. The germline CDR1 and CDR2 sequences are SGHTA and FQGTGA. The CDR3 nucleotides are TGTGCCAGCAGCCCGGACCGAAGGCAAGAGACCCAGTACTTC. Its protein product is CASSPDRRQETQYF.

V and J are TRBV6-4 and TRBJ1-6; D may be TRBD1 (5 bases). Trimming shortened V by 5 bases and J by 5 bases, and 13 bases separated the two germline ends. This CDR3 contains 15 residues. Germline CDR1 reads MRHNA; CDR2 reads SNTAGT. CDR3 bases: TGTGCCAGCAGTATCCGGGGCTTAGATAATTCACCCCTCCACTTT. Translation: CASSIRGLDNSPLHF.

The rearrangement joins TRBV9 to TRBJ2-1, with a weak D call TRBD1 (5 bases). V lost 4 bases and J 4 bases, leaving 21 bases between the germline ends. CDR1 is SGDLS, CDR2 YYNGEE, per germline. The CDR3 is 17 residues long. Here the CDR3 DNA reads TGTGCCAGCAGCCCTGGTGGGGCGTCGCTGGGGTACAATGAGCAGTTCTTC. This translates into CASSPGGASLGYNEQFF.

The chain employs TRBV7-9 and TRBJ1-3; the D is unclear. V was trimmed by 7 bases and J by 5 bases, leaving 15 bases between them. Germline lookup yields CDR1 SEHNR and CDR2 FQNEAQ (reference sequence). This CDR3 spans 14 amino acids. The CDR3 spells CASTKEGGRNTIYF. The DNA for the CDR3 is TGTGCCAGCACGAAGGAGGGTGGTAGAAACACCATATATTTT.

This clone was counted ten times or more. The CDR3 bases are TGTGCCAGCAGCTTCAGGAAGGTCAGCTACGAGCAGTACTTC. Translation gives CASSFRKVSYEQYF. V usage is TRBV11-3 and J usage is TRBJ2-7, with D unresolved. CDR3 length equals 14 residues. Germline CDR1 SGHNT, CDR2 YENEEA. Trimming pared 3 bases from V and 3 bases from J, leaving 12 bases between.

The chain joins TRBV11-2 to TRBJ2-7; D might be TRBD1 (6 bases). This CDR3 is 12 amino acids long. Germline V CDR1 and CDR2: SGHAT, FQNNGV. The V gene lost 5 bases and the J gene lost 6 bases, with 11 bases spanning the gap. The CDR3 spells CASSTQGGEQYF. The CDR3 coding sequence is TGTGCCAGCAGCACCCAAGGGGGCGAGCAGTACTTC.

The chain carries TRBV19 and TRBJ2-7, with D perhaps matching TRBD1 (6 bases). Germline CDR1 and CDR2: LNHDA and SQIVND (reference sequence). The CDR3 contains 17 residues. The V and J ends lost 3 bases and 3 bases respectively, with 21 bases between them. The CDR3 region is CASSITLSDRKGYEQYF. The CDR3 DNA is TGTGCCAGTAGTATCACCCTTTCTGACAGGAAAGGCTACGAGCAGTACTTC.

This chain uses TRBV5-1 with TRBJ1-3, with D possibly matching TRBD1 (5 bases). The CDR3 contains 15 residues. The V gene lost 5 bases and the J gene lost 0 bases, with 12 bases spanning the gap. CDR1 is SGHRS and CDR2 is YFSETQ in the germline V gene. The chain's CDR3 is CASRRVGGSGNTIYF. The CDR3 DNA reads TGCGCCAGCAGAAGAGTTGGGGGCTCTGGAAACACCATATATTTT.

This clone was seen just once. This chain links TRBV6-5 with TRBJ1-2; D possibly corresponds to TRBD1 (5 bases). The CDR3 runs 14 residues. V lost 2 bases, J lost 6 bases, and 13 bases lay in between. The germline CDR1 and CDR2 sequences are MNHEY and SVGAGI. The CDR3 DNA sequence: TGTGCCAGCAGTTACAGGGGTGGTTGGAATGGCTACACCTTC. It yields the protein CASSYRGGWNGYTF.

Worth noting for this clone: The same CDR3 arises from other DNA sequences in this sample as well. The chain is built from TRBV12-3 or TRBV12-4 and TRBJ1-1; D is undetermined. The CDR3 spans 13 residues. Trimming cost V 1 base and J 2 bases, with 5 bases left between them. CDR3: CASSLGGNTEAFF. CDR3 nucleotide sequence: TGTGCCAGCAGTTTAGGGGGAAACACTGAAGCTTTCTTT.

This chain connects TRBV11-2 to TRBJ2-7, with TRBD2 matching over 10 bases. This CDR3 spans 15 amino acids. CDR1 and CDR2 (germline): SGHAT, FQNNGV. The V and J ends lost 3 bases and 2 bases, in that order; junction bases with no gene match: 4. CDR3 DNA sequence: TGTGCCAGCAGCTTTTCCCTAGCGGGGGCCTACGAGCAGTACTTC. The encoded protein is CASSFSLAGAYEQYF. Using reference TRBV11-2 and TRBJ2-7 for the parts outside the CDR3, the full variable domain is EAGVAQSPRYKIIEKRQSVAFWCNPISGHATLYWYQQILGQGPKLLIQFQNNGVVDDSQLPKDRFSAERLKGVDSTLKIQPAKLEDSAVYLCASSFSLAGAYEQYFGPGTRLTVT.

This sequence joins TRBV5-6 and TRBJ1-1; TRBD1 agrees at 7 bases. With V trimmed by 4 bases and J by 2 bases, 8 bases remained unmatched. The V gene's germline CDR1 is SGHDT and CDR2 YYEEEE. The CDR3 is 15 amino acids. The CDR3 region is CASSRVPGGNTEAFF. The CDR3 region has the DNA TGTGCCAGCAGCAGGGTGCCAGGGGGTAACACTGAAGCTTTCTTT.